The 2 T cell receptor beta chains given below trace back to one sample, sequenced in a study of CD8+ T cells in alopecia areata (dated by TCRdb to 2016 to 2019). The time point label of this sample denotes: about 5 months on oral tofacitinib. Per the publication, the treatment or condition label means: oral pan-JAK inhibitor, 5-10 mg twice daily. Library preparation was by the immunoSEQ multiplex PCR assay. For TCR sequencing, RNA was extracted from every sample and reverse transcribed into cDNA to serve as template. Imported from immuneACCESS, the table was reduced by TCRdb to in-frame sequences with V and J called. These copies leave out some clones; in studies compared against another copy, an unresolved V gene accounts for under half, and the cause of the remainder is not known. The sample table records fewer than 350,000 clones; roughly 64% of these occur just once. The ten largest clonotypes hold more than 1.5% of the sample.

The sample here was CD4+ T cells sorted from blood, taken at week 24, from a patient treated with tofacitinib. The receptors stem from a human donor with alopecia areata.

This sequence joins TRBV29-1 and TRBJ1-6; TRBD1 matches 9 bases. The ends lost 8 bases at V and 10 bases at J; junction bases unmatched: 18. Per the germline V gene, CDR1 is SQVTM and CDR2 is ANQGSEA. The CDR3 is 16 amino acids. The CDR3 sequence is CSPCRKVTGGRSPLHF. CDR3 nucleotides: TGCAGCCCGTGCAGGAAAGTGACAGGGGGTCGATCACCCCTCCACTTT.

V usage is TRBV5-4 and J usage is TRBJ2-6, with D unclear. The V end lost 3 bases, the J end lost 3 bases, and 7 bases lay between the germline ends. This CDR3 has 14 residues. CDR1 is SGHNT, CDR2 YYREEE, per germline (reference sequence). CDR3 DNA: TGTGCCAGCAGCTATGTCGTTGGGGCCAACGTCCTGACTTTC. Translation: CASSYVVGANVLTF.